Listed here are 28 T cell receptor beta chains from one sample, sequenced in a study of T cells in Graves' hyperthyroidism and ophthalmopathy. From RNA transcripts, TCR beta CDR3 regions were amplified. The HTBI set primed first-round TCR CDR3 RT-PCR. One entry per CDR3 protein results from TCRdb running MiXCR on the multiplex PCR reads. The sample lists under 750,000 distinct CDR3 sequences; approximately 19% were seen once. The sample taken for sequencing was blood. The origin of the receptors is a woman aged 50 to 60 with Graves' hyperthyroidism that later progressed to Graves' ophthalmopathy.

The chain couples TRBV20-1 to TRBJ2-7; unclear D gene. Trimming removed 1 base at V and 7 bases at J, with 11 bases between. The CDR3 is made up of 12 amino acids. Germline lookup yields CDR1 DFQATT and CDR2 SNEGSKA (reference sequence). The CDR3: CSARAGLREQYF. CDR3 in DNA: TGCAGTGCTAGAGCCGGGTTACGGGAGCAGTACTTC.

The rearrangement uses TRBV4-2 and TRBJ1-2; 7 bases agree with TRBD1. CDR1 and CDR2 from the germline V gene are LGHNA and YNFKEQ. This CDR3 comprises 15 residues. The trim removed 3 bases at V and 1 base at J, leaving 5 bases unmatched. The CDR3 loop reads CASSHLTGDNYGYTF. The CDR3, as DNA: TGTGCCAGCAGCCATCTCACAGGGGATAACTATGGCTACACCTTC.

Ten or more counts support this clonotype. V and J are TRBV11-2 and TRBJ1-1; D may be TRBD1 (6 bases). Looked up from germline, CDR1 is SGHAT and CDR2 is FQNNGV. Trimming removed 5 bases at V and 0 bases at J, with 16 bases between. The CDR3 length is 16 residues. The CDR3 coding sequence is TGTGCCAGCAGCAAGGACAGAAGTCAAATGAACACTGAAGCTTTCTTT. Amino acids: CASSKDRSQMNTEAFF.

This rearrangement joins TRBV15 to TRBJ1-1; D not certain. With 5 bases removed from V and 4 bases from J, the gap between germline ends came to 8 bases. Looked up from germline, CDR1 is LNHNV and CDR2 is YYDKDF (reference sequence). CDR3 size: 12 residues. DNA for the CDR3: TGTGCCACCAGCTTTTTGGGCACTGAAGCTTTCTTT. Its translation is CATSFLGTEAFF.

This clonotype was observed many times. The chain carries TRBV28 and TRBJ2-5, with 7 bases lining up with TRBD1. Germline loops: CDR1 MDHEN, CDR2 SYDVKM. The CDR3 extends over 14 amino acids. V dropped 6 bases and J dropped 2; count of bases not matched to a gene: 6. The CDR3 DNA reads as TGTGCCAGCAGGCCAGGGGGTGGGCAAGAGACCCAGTACTTC. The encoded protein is CASRPGGGQETQYF.

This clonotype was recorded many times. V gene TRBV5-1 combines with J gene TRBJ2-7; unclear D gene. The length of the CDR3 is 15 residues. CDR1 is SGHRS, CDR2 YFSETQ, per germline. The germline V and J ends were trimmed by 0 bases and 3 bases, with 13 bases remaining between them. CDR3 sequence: CASSLEVPENYEQYF. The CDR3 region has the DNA TGCGCCAGCAGCTTGGAAGTCCCAGAAAACTACGAGCAGTACTTC.

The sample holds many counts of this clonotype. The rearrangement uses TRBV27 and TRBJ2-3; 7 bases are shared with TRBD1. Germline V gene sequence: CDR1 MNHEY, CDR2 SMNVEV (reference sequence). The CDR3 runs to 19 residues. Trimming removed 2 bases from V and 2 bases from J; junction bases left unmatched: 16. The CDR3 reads CASSLIPGQPVKDTDTQYF. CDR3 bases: TGTGCCAGCAGTTTAATTCCGGGACAGCCAGTTAAGGACACAGATACGCAGTATTTT.

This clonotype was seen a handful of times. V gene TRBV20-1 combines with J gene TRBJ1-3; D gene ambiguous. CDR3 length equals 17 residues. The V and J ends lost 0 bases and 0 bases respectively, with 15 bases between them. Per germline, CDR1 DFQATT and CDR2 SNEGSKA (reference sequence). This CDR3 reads CSARDPGLESSGNTIYF. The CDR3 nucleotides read TGCAGTGCTAGAGACCCCGGACTGGAATCCTCTGGAAACACCATATATTTT.

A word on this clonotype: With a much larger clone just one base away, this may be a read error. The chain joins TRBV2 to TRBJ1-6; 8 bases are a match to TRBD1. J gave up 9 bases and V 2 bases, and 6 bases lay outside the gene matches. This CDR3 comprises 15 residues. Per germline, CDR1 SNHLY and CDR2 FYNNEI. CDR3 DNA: TGTGCCAGCAGTGAATTAGTACAGGGGGGTTCACCCCTCCACTTT. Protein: CASSELVQGGSPLHF.

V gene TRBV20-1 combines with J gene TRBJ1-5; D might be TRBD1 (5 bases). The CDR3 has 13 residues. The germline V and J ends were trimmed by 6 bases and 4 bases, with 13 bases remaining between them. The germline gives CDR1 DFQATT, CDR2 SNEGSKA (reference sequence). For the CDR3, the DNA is TGCAGTGCGTACGGGACCGCAAATCAGCCCCAGCATTTT. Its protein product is CSAYGTANQPQHF.

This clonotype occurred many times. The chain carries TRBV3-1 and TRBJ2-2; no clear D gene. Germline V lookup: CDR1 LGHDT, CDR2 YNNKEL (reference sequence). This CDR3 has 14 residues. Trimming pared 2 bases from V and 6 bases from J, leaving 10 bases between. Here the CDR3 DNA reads TGTGCCAGCAGCCAATTCGGCGAGTCCGGGGAGCTGTTTTTT. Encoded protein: CASSQFGESGELFF.

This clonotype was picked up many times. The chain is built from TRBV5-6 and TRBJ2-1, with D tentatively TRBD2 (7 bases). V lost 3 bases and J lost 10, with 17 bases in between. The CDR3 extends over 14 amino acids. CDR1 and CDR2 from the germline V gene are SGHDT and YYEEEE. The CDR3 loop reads CASSWDSGGPEQFF. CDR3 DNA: TGTGCCAGCAGCTGGGACTCGGGGGGCCCAGAGCAGTTCTTC.

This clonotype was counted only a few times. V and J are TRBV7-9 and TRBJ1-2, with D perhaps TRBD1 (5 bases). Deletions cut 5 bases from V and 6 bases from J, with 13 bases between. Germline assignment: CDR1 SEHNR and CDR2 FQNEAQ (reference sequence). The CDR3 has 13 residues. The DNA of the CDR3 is TGTGCCAGCAGCCGTGGCAGGGATAATGGCTACACCTTC. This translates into CASSRGRDNGYTF.

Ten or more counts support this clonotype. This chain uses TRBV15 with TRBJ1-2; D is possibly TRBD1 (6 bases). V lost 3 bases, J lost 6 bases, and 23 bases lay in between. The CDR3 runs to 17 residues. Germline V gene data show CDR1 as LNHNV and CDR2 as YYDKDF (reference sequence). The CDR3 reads CATSRDLQGYGVDGYTF. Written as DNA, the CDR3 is TGTGCCACCAGCAGGGACCTACAGGGATACGGAGTAGATGGCTACACCTTC. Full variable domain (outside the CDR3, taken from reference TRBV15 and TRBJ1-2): DAMVIQNPRYQVTQFGKPVTLSCSQTLNHNVMYWYQQKSSQAPKLLFHYYDKDFNNEADTPDNFQSRRPNTSFCFLDIRSPGLGDTAMYLCATSRDLQGYGVDGYTFGSGTRLTVV.

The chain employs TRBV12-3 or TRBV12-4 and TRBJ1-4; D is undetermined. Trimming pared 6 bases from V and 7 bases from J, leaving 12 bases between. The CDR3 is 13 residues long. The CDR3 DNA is TGTGCCAGCAGGGCGAGCCCCGGTGAAAAACTGTTTTTT. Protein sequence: CASRASPGEKLFF.

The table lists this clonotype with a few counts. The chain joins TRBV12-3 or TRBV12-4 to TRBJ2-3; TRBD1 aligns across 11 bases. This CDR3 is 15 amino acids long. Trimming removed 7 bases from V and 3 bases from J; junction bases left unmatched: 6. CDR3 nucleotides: TGTGCCAGCACCCTGGACAGGGGGCGAACAGATACGCAGTATTTT. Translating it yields CASTLDRGRTDTQYF.

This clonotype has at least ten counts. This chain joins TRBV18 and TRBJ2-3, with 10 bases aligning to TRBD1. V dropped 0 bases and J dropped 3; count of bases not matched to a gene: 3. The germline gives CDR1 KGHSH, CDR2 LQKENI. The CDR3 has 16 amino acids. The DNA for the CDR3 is TGTGCCAGCTCACCACCGGGACAGGGGAGGACAGATACGCAGTATTTT. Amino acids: CASSPPGQGRTDTQYF.

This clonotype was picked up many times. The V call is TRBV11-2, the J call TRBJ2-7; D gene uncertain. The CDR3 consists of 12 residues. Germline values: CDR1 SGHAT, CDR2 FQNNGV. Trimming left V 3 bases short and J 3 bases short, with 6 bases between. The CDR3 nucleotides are TGTGCCAGCAGCTTCCGTCTCTACGAGCAGTACTTC. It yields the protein CASSFRLYEQYF.

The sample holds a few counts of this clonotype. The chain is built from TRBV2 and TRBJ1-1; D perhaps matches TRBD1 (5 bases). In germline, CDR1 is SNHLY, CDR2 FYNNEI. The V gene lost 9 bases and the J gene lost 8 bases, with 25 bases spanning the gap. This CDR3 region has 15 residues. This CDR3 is CASPRVTGRASEAFF. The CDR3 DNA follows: TGTGCCAGTCCCAGGGTGACGGGCCGAGCTTCGGAAGCTTTCTTT.

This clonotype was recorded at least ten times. CDR3 bases: TGTGCCAGCAGCCAAGGCTGGTTCGAGGACAGCTATGGCTACACCTTC. It translates to CASSQGWFEDSYGYTF. V usage is TRBV3-1 and J usage is TRBJ1-2; D might be TRBD1 (6 bases). CDR1 and CDR2 (germline): LGHDT, YNNKEL (reference sequence). V was cut by 1 base and J by 4 bases, with 16 bases left in between. The CDR3 totals 16 residues.

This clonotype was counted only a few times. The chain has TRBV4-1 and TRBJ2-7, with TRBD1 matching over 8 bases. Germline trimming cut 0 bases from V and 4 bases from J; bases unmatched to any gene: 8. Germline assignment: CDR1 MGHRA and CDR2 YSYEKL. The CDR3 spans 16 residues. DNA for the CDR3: TGCGCCAGCAGCCAAGAAAGACAGGGGAAAGGGTACGAGCAGTACTTC. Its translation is CASSQERQGKGYEQYF.

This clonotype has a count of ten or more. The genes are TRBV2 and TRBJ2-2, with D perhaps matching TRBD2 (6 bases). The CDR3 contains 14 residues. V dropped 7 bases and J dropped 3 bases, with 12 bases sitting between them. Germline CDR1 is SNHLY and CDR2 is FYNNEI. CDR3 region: CASNGRLDTGELFF. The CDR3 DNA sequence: TGTGCCAGCAATGGGAGGTTGGACACCGGGGAGCTGTTTTTT.

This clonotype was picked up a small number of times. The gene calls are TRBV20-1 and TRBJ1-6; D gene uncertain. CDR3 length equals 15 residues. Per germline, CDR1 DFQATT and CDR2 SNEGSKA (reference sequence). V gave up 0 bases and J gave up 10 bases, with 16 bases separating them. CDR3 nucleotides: TGCAGTGCTAGAGATGTCGTGGTTTTCCCCTCACCCCTCCACTTT. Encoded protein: CSARDVVVFPSPLHF.

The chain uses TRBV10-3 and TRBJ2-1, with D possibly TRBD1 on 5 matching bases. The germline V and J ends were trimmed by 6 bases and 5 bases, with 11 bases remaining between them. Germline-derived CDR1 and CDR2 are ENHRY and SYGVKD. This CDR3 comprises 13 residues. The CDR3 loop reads CAIRGDSHNEQFF. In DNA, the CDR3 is TGTGCCATCAGGGGCGACAGCCACAATGAGCAGTTCTTC.

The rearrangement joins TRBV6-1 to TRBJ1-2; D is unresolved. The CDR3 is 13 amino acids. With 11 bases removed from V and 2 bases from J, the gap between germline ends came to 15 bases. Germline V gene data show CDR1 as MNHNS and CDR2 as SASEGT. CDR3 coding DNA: TGTGCCGGTGAGGACGGTGAGAACTATGGCTACACCTTC. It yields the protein CAGEDGENYGYTF.

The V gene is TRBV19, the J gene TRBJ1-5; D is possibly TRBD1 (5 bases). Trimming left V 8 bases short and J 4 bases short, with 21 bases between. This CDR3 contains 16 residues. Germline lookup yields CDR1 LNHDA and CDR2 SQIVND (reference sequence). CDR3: CASSPRWRDANQPQHF. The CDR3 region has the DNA TGTGCCAGTTCCCCCCGGTGGAGGGACGCTAATCAGCCCCAGCATTTT. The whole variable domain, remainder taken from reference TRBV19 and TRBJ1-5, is DGGITQSPKYLFRKEGQNVTLSCEQNLNHDAMYWYRQDPGQGLRLIYYSQIVNDFQKGDIAEGYSVSREKKESFPLTVTSAQKNPTAFYLCASSPRWRDANQPQHFGDGTRLSIL.

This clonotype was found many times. CDR3 sequence (DNA): TGTGCCAGCAGCTTAGCAGGAACCCTCCACTTT. Translation gives CASSLAGTLHF. The genes are TRBV11-2 and TRBJ1-6; D gene unclear. V was trimmed by 1 base and J by 14 bases, leaving 6 bases between them. The CDR3 is 11 residues long. Looked up from germline, CDR1 is SGHAT and CDR2 is FQNNGV.

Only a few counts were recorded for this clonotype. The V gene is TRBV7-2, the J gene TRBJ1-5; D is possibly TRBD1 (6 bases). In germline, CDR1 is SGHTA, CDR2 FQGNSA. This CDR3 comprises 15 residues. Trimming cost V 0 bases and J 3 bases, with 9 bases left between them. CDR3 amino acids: CASSLAYRDNQPQHF. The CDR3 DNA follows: TGTGCCAGCAGCTTAGCATACAGGGACAATCAGCCCCAGCATTTT.